These 18 T cell receptor beta chains came from one sample sequenced in a study of blood T cell repertoires in COVID-19. This table comes from immunoSEQ multiplex PCR, and its TCRdb copy is limited to in-frame clones, with some not included. The sample shows tens of thousands of clones, more than 70% of them seen only once. The sample was peripheral blood. The receptors here all came from a human donor in a cohort sampled during active COVID-19.

The V call is TRBV4-2, the J call TRBJ2-7, with a tentative D call TRBD2 (6 bases). Trimming took 4 bases from V and 0 from J, leaving 10 bases between them. The germline gives CDR1 LGHNA, CDR2 YNFKEQ. This CDR3 contains 14 residues. CDR3 loop: CASSPPSDSYEQYF. CDR3 nucleotides: TGTGCCAGCAGCCCGCCTAGCGACTCCTACGAGCAGTACTTC.

V is TRBV27 and J is TRBJ2-7, with 12 bases aligning to TRBD2. V shed 5 bases, J shed 6 bases, and the junction held 8 bases outside the gene matches. The V gene's germline CDR1 is MNHEY and CDR2 SMNVEV (reference sequence). The CDR3 has 15 residues. Written as DNA, the CDR3 is TGTGCCAGCAGTGGGGCTAGCGGGGGGGACCTCGAGCAGTACTTC. Translating it yields CASSGASGGDLEQYF.

The V gene is TRBV14, the J gene TRBJ2-1; TRBD2 agrees at 11 bases. The CDR3 is 14 residues long. The V and J ends lost 4 bases and 8 bases, in that order; junction bases with no gene match: 4. Germline V CDR1 and CDR2: SGHDN, FVKESK. The CDR3 bases are TGTGCCAGCAGCCGTTATAGCGGGGGGGATGAGCAGTTCTTC. It specifies CASSRYSGGDEQFF.

The chain joins TRBV5-4 to TRBJ2-7; a possible D gene is TRBD1 (7 bases). This CDR3 has 14 amino acids. Per germline, CDR1 SGHNT and CDR2 YYREEE (reference sequence). V lost 3 bases and J 6 bases, leaving 16 bases between the germline ends. CDR3 region: CASSSSSGGGEQYF. The CDR3 nucleotides are TGTGCCAGCAGCTCCTCCTCAGGGGGAGGCGAGCAGTACTTC.

CDR3 coding DNA: TGTGCCAGCAGCCATAGGGGCCCTGGGGCCAACGTCCTGACTTTC. Translation: CASSHRGPGANVLTF. The genes are TRBV5-6 and TRBJ2-6, with D possibly being TRBD1 (5 bases). Germline V gives CDR1 SGHDT, CDR2 YYEEEE. CDR3 size: 15 residues. V lost 4 bases, J lost 2 bases, and 10 bases lay in between.

This clone was counted a single time. CDR3 in amino acids: CASSLAGTGGEQYF. The CDR3 bases are TGCGCCAGCAGCTTGGCCGGGACAGGGGGCGAGCAGTACTTC. The rearrangement links TRBV5-1 to TRBJ2-7; 11 bases align to TRBD1. The trim removed 0 bases at V and 6 bases at J, leaving 2 bases unmatched. Germline CDR1 SGHRS, CDR2 YFSETQ. CDR3 length: 14 amino acids.

The chain links TRBV5-1 to TRBJ2-6; 7 nucleotides match TRBD2. The CDR3 loop spans 19 amino acids. The germline gives CDR1 SGHRS, CDR2 YFSETQ. Trimming cost V 4 bases and J 0 bases; bases outside gene matches: 13. CDR3 nucleotide sequence: TGCGCCAGCAGCACCGGCGCGGGGGTGCCCGGCTCTGGGGCCAACGTCCTGACTTTC. Translating it yields CASSTGAGVPGSGANVLTF. The full variable domain, completed using reference TRBV5-1 and TRBJ2-6, is KAGVTQTPRYLIKTRGQQVTLSCSPISGHRSVSWYQQTPGQGLQFLFEYFSETQRNKGNFPGRFSGRQFSNSRSEMNVSTLELGDSALYLCASSTGAGVPGSGANVLTFGAGSRLTVL.

The chain joins TRBV5-4 to TRBJ2-7, with D possibly TRBD2 on 7 matching bases. The germline V gene encodes CDR1 SGHNT and CDR2 YYREEE (reference sequence). V gave up 4 bases and J gave up 5 bases, with 16 bases separating them. The CDR3 is 14 amino acids. The CDR3 is CASSTFGGLNEQYF. The CDR3 DNA sequence: TGTGCCAGCAGCACCTTCGGGGGGCTCAACGAGCAGTACTTC.

V gene TRBV11-2 combines with J gene TRBJ1-2; D call uncertain. This CDR3 is 15 amino acids long. CDR1 is SGHAT, CDR2 FQNNGV, per germline. Deletions cut 5 bases from V and 2 bases from J, with 15 bases between. The CDR3 spells CASSPRSAPNYGYTF. The CDR3 bases are TGTGCCAGCAGCCCCCGTAGTGCCCCCAACTATGGCTACACCTTC.

The V gene is TRBV19, the J gene TRBJ1-5, with 8 bases matching TRBD1. Per germline, CDR1 LNHDA and CDR2 SQIVND (reference sequence). The CDR3 length is 17 residues. The J segment lost 0 bases and the V segment lost 3 bases, leaving 7 bases of the junction unmatched. CDR3 sequence: CASSMDRAEYSNQPQHF. In DNA form, the CDR3 reads TGTGCCAGTAGTATGGACAGGGCTGAATATAGCAATCAGCCCCAGCATTTT.

The chain recombines TRBV5-4 with TRBJ1-2; no clear D. CDR1 SGHNT and CDR2 YYREEE come from the germline V gene (reference sequence). The length of the CDR3 is 15 residues. With 1 base removed from V and 2 bases from J, the gap between germline ends came to 12 bases. The CDR3 region is CASSLSGFTNYGYTF. The CDR3 DNA sequence: TGTGCCAGCAGCTTGAGCGGCTTTACAAACTATGGCTACACCTTC.

The rearrangement uses TRBV7-9 and TRBJ2-3; no reliable D call. Germline loops: CDR1 SEHNR, CDR2 FQNEAQ (reference sequence). Deletions cut 2 bases from V and 2 bases from J, with 5 bases between. CDR3 length: 13 amino acids. The CDR3 DNA reads TGTGCCAGCAGCTTACTTTCCACAGATACGCAGTATTTT. This translates into CASSLLSTDTQYF.

The chain links TRBV21-1 to TRBJ2-7; the tabulated D call, TRBD1, remains unverified against the DNA. TRBV21-1 is assigned pseudogene status. This CDR3 comprises 16 residues. The CDR3 protein is CASSKAPGDRDYEQYF. CDR3 bases: TGTGCCAGCAGCAAAGCCCCTGGGGACAGAGACTACGAGCAGTACTTC.

The chain employs TRBV2 and TRBJ1-5, with a weak D call TRBD1 (6 bases). The CDR3 runs to 13 residues. Germline V gene data show CDR1 as SNHLY and CDR2 as FYNNEI. The V end was cut by 7 bases, the J end by 7 bases, with 14 bases between. The CDR3 DNA reads TGTGCCAGCACCGGGAGGGGGATCCAGCCCCAGCATTTT. Translated, it gives CASTGRGIQPQHF.

This clone has only a few counts. The chain links TRBV7-9 to TRBJ1-2; 7 bases are a match to TRBD1. The CDR3 extends over 14 amino acids. J gave up 6 bases and V 4 bases, and 8 bases lay outside the gene matches. The germline V gene has CDR1 SEHNR and CDR2 FQNEAQ (reference sequence). The CDR3 coding sequence is TGTGCCAGCAGCTCCCGACAGGGAAGTGATGGCTACACCTTC. It translates to CASSSRQGSDGYTF.

This chain uses TRBV29-1 with TRBJ2-5; 8 nucleotides line up with TRBD2. The CDR3 extends over 12 amino acids. Germline trimming cut 2 bases from V and 6 bases from J; bases unmatched to any gene: 2. Per germline, CDR1 SQVTM and CDR2 ANQGSEA. In DNA form, the CDR3 reads TGCAGCGTTGAAAGCGGGGGTAAGACCCAGTACTTC. Amino acid sequence: CSVESGGKTQYF.

The chain couples TRBV19 to TRBJ2-2, with a tentative D call TRBD2 (5 bases). Trimming took off 6 bases at V and 6 bases at J, with 8 bases between the two ends. The CDR3 has 12 residues. In germline, CDR1 is LNHDA, CDR2 SQIVND (reference sequence). CDR3 coding DNA: TGTGCCAGTAGCCCGCGGGCCGGGGAGCTGTTTTTT. It yields the protein CASSPRAGELFF.

Details on this clone: One end of the junction varies from germline; a read error may be responsible. The gene calls are TRBV5-1 and TRBJ2-7, with 8 bases matching TRBD1. The CDR3 runs to 13 residues. Germline V gene data show CDR1 as SGHRS and CDR2 as YFSETQ. The CDR3 region is CASSLVAGQAPDF. The DNA of the CDR3 is TGCGCCAGCAGCTTGGTGGCGGGACAGGCCCCGGACTTC.